Shown below are 6 T cell receptor beta chains from a single sample sequenced in a study of T cells in women clearing cervical HPV infection. Using immunoSEQ multiplex PCR, the repertoire was profiled, and TCRdb retains in-frame clones only, with some absent. The table counts more than 25,000 clones; 11% lies in the top ten. Sequenced input: blood buffy coat. The receptor set was obtained from a woman aged 18 to 69 with a cervical HPV16 infection that either progressed to CIN3+ or cleared (not recorded which).

Remarks on this clone: The read comes to an end 3 residues before the CDR3 does, leaving the germline J gene to fill in the end. The chain recombines TRBV30 with TRBJ1-4; 7 nucleotides match TRBD1. From germline, CDR1 is GTSNPN and CDR2 SVGIG (reference sequence). The CDR3 is 13 residues long. The CDR3 loop is CAWEGQPNSPLFF. The sequenced CDR3 bases are TGTGCCTGGGAGGGACAGCCTAATTCACCA. Using reference TRBV30 and TRBJ1-4 for the parts outside the CDR3, the full variable domain is SQTIHQWPATLVQPVGSPLSLECTVEGTSNPNLYWYRQAAGRGLQLLFYSVGIGQISSEVPQNLSASRPQDRQFILSSKKLLLSDSGFYLCAWEGQPNSPLFFGSGTQLSVL.

The covered CDR3 bases are TGTGCCAGCTCACCGACCCTTAGCGGAAGGGGTCAGCCG. This gives the protein CASSPTLSGRGQP. The whole CDR3 protein is CASSPTLSGRGQPQYF. This chain connects TRBV18 to TRBJ2-3; possible D gene TRBD2, 6 bases. The read ends 3 residues shy of where the CDR3 ends; the end is completed using the germline J gene. Germline V gives CDR1 KGHSH, CDR2 LQKENI. There are 16 residues in the CDR3.

Of note for this clone: The read ends 3 residues early relative to the CDR3; the germline J gene fills the gap. The rearrangement joins TRBV20-1 to TRBJ1-1; a possible D gene is TRBD1 (5 bases). Germline V gene sequence: CDR1 DFQATT, CDR2 SNEGSKA (reference sequence). CDR3 length equals 16 residues. V was pared by 2 bases and J by 5 bases, with 21 bases between. Partial CDR3 DNA: TGCAGTGCTAGACGGTCCCGGACTCTTGGGGGGACTGAA. It yields the protein CSARRSRTLGGTE. In full, the CDR3 is CSARRSRTLGGTEAFF.

A word on this clone: The read is 3 residues too short to cover the CDR3 end, so that end is filled in from the germline J gene. The rearrangement joins TRBV12-3 or TRBV12-4 to TRBJ2-1, with 9 bases that match TRBD2. This CDR3 has 14 residues. The junction had 5 bases not matched to a gene; V was cut back by 8 bases and J by 3 bases. The CDR3 region is CASRGRAGYNEQFF. The sequenced part of the CDR3 DNA is TGTGCCAGCCGCGGGAGGGCGGGCTACAATGAG.

Notes on this clone: The sequenced fragment ends 3 residues before the CDR3 boundary, so the rest is inferred from the germline J gene. This chain links TRBV7-8 with TRBJ2-1, with 10 bases that match TRBD2. Per the germline V gene, CDR1 is SGHVS and CDR2 is FQNEAQ. CDR3 size: 15 residues. V was pared by 7 bases and J by 7 bases, with 10 bases of the junction left unmatched. The CDR3 DNA, read in part, is TGTGCCAGCACCCTGGGGACTAGCGATCGGAATGAG. It encodes CASTLGTSDRNE. The whole CDR3 sequence is CASTLGTSDRNEQFF.

Points on this clone: The read is 3 residues too short to cover the CDR3 end, so that end is filled in from the germline J gene. This chain links TRBV19 with TRBJ1-1; D may be TRBD1 (5 bases). V was shortened by 5 bases and J by 3 bases, with 19 bases between the two germline ends. The germline V gene has CDR1 LNHDA and CDR2 SQIVND (reference sequence). The CDR3 is 16 residues long. CDR3 DNA, as far as it was read: TGTGCCAGTAGTCCCCCAGCGCATGGGGCGCACACTGAA. This codes for CASSPPAHGAHTE. The entire CDR3 protein is CASSPPAHGAHTEAFF.